The 16 T cell receptor beta chains reported below all come from one sample, sequenced in a study of vaccination effects on CD4 cells after COVID-19. These receptors have no identified antigens. Generated by immunoSEQ multiplex PCR, the TCRdb table keeps only in-frame clones and is missing some. The sample includes more than 20,000 clones, roughly 70% seen only once; the top ten take over 7.5%. Before sequencing, viral peptide pools were used by the ViraFEST assay to expand antigen-specific CD4+ T cells. CD4+ T cells were isolated after around ten days of culture. Participants got two doses of BNT162b2 or mRNA-1273 vaccine. Specimen: CD4+ T cells from PBMCs cultured with SARS-CoV-2 spike peptides, collected after COVID-19 vaccination. These receptors all stem from a human donor who received a COVID-19 vaccine.

The table lists this clone with a count of one. The V call is TRBV9, the J call TRBJ1-3, with D possibly TRBD1 on 5 matching bases. V was shortened by 4 bases and J by 2 bases, with 25 bases between the two germline ends. CDR1 is SGDLS and CDR2 is YYNGEE in the germline V gene. The CDR3 is 19 residues long. CDR3 residues: CASSPDLSLGVVPGNTIYF. The CDR3, as DNA: TGTGCCAGCAGCCCCGACCTCTCACTGGGGGTTGTACCTGGAAACACCATATATTTT. Based on the CDR3 plus reference TRBV9 and TRBJ1-3, the full variable domain is DSGVTQTPKHLITATGQRVTLRCSPRSGDLSVYWYQQSLDQGLQFLIQYYNGEERAKGNILERFSAQQFPDLHSELNLSSLELGDSALYFCASSPDLSLGVVPGNTIYFGEGSWLTVV.

This clone occurred a few times. The V and J genes are TRBV6-1 and TRBJ1-2, with D possibly matching TRBD1 (5 bases). Trimming stripped 1 base from V and 7 bases from J, with 10 bases between. Germline V lookup: CDR1 MNHNS, CDR2 SASEGT. The CDR3 length is 13 residues. CDR3 region: CASSEEGDSGYTF. The CDR3 nucleotides read TGTGCCAGCAGTGAAGAAGGGGACTCTGGCTACACCTTC.

The genes are TRBV2 and TRBJ2-7, with 7 bases matching TRBD2. Trimming cost V 9 bases and J 1 base; bases outside gene matches: 9. The CDR3 length is 14 residues. Germline CDR1 and CDR2: SNHLY and FYNNEI. The CDR3 region is CASMAGVVSYEQYF. CDR3 sequence (DNA): TGTGCCAGTATGGCGGGAGTGGTTTCCTACGAGCAGTACTTC.

V usage is TRBV15 and J usage is TRBJ1-5; D not certain. The CDR3 spans 16 residues. Germline V lookup: CDR1 LNHNV, CDR2 YYDKDF (reference sequence). Trimming cost V 0 bases and J 5 bases, with 14 bases left between them. CDR3 amino acids: CATSRDLGRRYQPQHF. The CDR3 DNA reads TGTGCCACCAGCAGAGATTTGGGTCGGCGGTATCAGCCCCAGCATTTT.

The gene calls are TRBV9 and TRBJ1-1; D is unclear. CDR3 length: 13 amino acids. CDR1 and CDR2 (germline): SGDLS, YYNGEE. The V and J ends lost 5 bases and 0 bases respectively, with 8 bases between them. CDR3 coding DNA: TGTGCCAGCAGACCACCCCTGAACACTGAAGCTTTCTTT. This codes for CASRPPLNTEAFF.

The chain combines TRBV9 with TRBJ2-2, with 11 bases lining up with TRBD2. The CDR3 sequence is 17 residues long. Trimming at V came to 2 bases and at J to 2 bases, leaving 5 bases not matched to a gene. Germline lookup yields CDR1 SGDLS and CDR2 YYNGEE. CDR3 protein: CASSVATSGSNTGELFF. The CDR3 DNA sequence: TGTGCCAGCAGCGTCGCCACTAGCGGGAGTAACACCGGGGAGCTGTTTTTT.

The J gene is TRBJ2-5, the V gene TRBV6-9, with TRBD2 matching over 10 bases. Trimming took 4 bases from V and 2 from J; bases not matched to a gene: 4. Germline loops: CDR1 MNHGY, CDR2 SVAAGI. CDR3 length equals 15 residues. The CDR3 region has the DNA TGTGCCAGCAGTTTGGATAGCGGGGGGCAAGAGACCCAGTACTTC. Translated, it gives CASSLDSGGQETQYF.

This chain uses TRBV6-6 with TRBJ2-7, with 10 bases identical to TRBD1. Germline assignment: CDR1 MNHNY and CDR2 SVGAGI (reference sequence). V was clipped by 4 bases and J by 6 bases; unmatched bases: 9. This CDR3 has 15 residues. CDR3 sequence reads: CASSLPGTGVSEQYF. In DNA, the CDR3 is TGTGCCAGCAGTTTACCCGGGACAGGGGTTTCCGAGCAGTACTTC.

The CDR3 loop reads CASSLNSDRVGYTF. CDR3 in DNA: TGTGCCAGCAGTTTAAACTCGGACAGGGTTGGCTACACCTTC. V gene TRBV27 combines with J gene TRBJ1-2, with 8 bases lining up with TRBD1. The CDR3 contains 14 residues. J gave up 7 bases and V 2 bases, and 6 bases lay outside the gene matches. From germline, CDR1 is MNHEY and CDR2 SMNVEV (reference sequence).

The chain is built from TRBV7-7 and TRBJ2-1, with TRBD2 matching 9 bases. Germline-derived CDR1 and CDR2 are SSHAT and FNYEAQ (reference sequence). This CDR3 contains 15 residues. V shed 5 bases and J 5 bases; nucleotides not matched to a gene: 7. CDR3 in DNA: TGTGCCAGCAGCCCCAAGGGACTAGCAAACAATGAGCAGTTCTTC. Translating it yields CASSPKGLANNEQFF.

This clone was seen only a few times. The chain is built from TRBV11-2 and TRBJ2-5; TRBD2 is a possible D gene (5 bases). Trimming cost V 1 base and J 5 bases, with 11 bases left between them. This CDR3 has 14 amino acids. CDR1 is SGHAT, CDR2 FQNNGV, per germline. The CDR3 DNA reads as TGTGCCAGCAGCTTAGGTGTGAGAGGGGAGACCCAGTACTTC. Amino acids: CASSLGVRGETQYF.

This chain joins TRBV4-1 and TRBJ2-7, with TRBD2 identical over 9 bases. CDR3 size: 16 residues. Germline CDR1 MGHRA, CDR2 YSYEKL. The trim removed 2 bases at V and 1 base at J, leaving 6 bases unmatched. This CDR3 reads CASSQLGTSSSYEQYF. In DNA form, the CDR3 reads TGCGCCAGCAGCCAACTGGGGACTAGCTCATCCTACGAGCAGTACTTC.

The chain couples TRBV6-5 to TRBJ1-1, with a tentative D call TRBD1 (5 bases). The CDR3 loop spans 14 amino acids. The V end lost 7 bases, the J end lost 1 base, and 13 bases lay between the germline ends. Per germline, CDR1 MNHEY and CDR2 SVGAGI. The CDR3 region is CASTQGGTNTEAFF. In nucleotides, the CDR3 is TGTGCCAGCACCCAGGGAGGTACGAACACTGAAGCTTTCTTT.

This chain joins TRBV3-1 (or the pseudogene TRBV3-2) and TRBJ2-7; possible D gene TRBD2, 5 bases. CDR3 length: 14 residues. The V end was cut by 0 bases, the J end by 0 bases, with 6 bases between. Germline V CDR1 and CDR2: LGHDT, YNNKEL (reference sequence). CDR3 sequence: CASSQEGSSYEQYF. The CDR3 nucleotides are TGTGCCAGCAGCCAAGAAGGGAGCTCCTACGAGCAGTACTTC.

The chain links TRBV2 to TRBJ1-1, with no clear D. In germline, CDR1 is SNHLY, CDR2 FYNNEI. V lost 6 bases to trimming and J lost 0 bases, with 11 bases between them. This CDR3 contains 14 residues. CDR3 bases: TGTGCCAGCAGCGCTACAGAACTGAACACTGAAGCTTTCTTT. This sequence encodes CASSATELNTEAFF.

This clone was observed a handful of times. The chain combines TRBV9 with TRBJ2-1; TRBD1 aligns across 7 bases. V shed 3 bases and J 4 bases; nucleotides not matched to a gene: 10. The CDR3 is made up of 16 amino acids. The germline V gene encodes CDR1 SGDLS and CDR2 YYNGEE. Here the CDR3 reads CASSAKGDSYYNEQFF. The CDR3, as DNA: TGTGCCAGCAGCGCCAAGGGGGACAGTTATTACAATGAGCAGTTCTTC.